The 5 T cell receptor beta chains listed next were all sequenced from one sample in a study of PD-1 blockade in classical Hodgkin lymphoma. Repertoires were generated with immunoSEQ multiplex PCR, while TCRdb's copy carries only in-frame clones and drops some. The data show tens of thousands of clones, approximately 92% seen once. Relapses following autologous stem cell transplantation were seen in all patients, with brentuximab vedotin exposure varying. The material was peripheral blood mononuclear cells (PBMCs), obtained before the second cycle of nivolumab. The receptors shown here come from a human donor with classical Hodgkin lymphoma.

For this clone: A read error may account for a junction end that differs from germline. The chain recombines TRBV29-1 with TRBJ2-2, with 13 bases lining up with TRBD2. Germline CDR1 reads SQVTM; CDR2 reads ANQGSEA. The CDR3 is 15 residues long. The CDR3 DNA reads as TGCAGCGCTGAAGGACTAGCGGGAGTTACCGGGGAGCTGTTTTTT. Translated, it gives CSAEGLAGVTGELFF.

In DNA, the CDR3 is TGCGCCAGCAGCCCCATAGCGGGAGGTGCCTACAATGAGCAGTTCTTC. This codes for CASSPIAGGAYNEQFF. The chain links TRBV10-1 to TRBJ2-1, with 10 bases identical to TRBD2. Germline V gene lookup returns CDR1 WNHNN and CDR2 SYGVQD (reference sequence). The trim removed 6 bases at V and 2 bases at J, leaving 7 bases unmatched. The CDR3 has 16 residues.

CDR3 residues: CASSKTLSGDQPQHF. CDR3 coding DNA: TGTGCCAGCAGTAAGACCTTAAGCGGAGATCAGCCCCAGCATTTT. This rearrangement joins TRBV6-1 to TRBJ1-5, with unresolved D. The CDR3 totals 15 residues. Germline values: CDR1 MNHNS, CDR2 SASEGT. V was pared by 5 bases and J by 5 bases, with 16 bases between.

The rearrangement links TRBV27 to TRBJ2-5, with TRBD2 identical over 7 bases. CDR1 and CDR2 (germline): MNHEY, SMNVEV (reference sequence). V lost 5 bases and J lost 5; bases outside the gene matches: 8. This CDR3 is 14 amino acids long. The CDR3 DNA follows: TGTGCCAGCAGTGGTAGCGGGCGCCCCGAGACCCAGTACTTC. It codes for CASSGSGRPETQYF.

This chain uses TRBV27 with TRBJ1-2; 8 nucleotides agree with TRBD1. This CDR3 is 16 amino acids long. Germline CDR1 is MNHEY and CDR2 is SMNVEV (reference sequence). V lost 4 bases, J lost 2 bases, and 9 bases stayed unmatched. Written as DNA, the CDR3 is TGTGCCAGCAGTTCAATCGGGACAGGATTCAACTATGGCTACACCTTC. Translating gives CASSSIGTGFNYGYTF.